This T cell receptor beta chain was sequenced in a study of T cell clonality in common variable immunodeficiency. At least ten counts were recorded for this clone. Its antigen is currently unknown. Read data end 3 residues before the CDR3 end; the end is taken from the germline J gene. Patients had low serum IgG, IgA and/or IgM and specific antibody deficiency. Aged about 8 to 65 years, CVID subjects averaged about 40 years old. Both groups were predominantly of Caucasian heritage. The V gene's germline CDR1 is DFQATT and CDR2 SNEGSKA (reference sequence). CDR3 size: 14 residues. With V trimmed by 4 bases and J by 2 bases, 5 bases remained unmatched. Study observations and caveats: CVID subjects had higher TCRbeta clonality than healthy controls, most marked in about a third. Fewer deletions and N-nucleotide insertions were reportedly seen in common variable immunodeficiency TCR beta sequences.

Sequencing was performed with immunoSEQ multiplex PCR; in TCRdb, only in-frame clones are kept and a portion is missing. Recorded here are roughly 34,000 clones, none singletons. The clonotype was recovered from a human donor with common variable immunodeficiency. The chain recombines TRBV20-1 with TRBJ2-3; 8 nucleotides agree with TRBD2. The sequencing sample was made of peripheral blood mononuclear cells. The sequenced CDR3 bases are TGCAGTGCTACTGCGGGAGGCAACACAGATACG. This sequence encodes CSATAGGNTDT. The complete CDR3 reads CSATAGGNTDTQYF.